The 17 T cell receptor beta chains in this list originate from one sample, sequenced in a study of blood T cell repertoires in COVID-19. Libraries were prepared by immunoSEQ multiplex PCR; TCRdb keeps only in-frame clonotypes and omits some of them. Among 150,000 or so clones listed, around 90% were seen once. The sample taken for sequencing was peripheral blood. These receptor sequences come from a human donor in a cohort sampled during active COVID-19.

This clone was counted only a few times. V and J are TRBV10-3 and TRBJ1-1; 7 nucleotides align to TRBD1. Unmatched junction bases numbered 7, after V lost 10 bases and J lost 2 bases. The CDR3 has 13 amino acids. CDR1 and CDR2 (germline): ENHRY, SYGVKD. This CDR3 reads CATSGTENTEAFF. CDR3 DNA: TGTGCCACCTCCGGGACAGAAAACACTGAAGCTTTCTTT.

About this clone: The junction does not match germline at one end; this may be a read error. The CDR3 DNA sequence: TGTGCCAGCAGACAGGGGGCCTATAGCTACACCTTC. This translates into CASRQGAYSYTF. The chain carries TRBV19 and TRBJ1-2, with TRBD1 identical over 10 bases. The germline CDR1 and CDR2 sequences are LNHDA and SQIVND (reference sequence). The CDR3 spans 12 residues.

The J gene is TRBJ1-4, the V gene TRBV3-1 (or the pseudogene TRBV3-2); D unclear. Germline CDR1 reads LGHDT; CDR2 reads YNNKEL (reference sequence). The CDR3 runs 18 residues. V lost 0 bases and J lost 4, with 18 bases in between. The CDR3 region has the DNA TGTGCCAGCAGCCAAGAAAGACTAGGGTGGAGGAATAATGAAAAACTGTTTTTT. Protein sequence: CASSQERLGWRNNEKLFF.

The V call is TRBV24-1, the J call TRBJ2-5, with 7 positions matching TRBD1. This CDR3 contains 13 residues. CDR1 and CDR2 (germline): KGHDR, SFDVKD. The junction had 3 bases not matched to a gene; V was cut back by 4 bases and J by 5 bases. The CDR3 DNA reads TGTGCCACCAGTGAAGGGGGCGCTGAGACCCAGTACTTC. This codes for CATSEGGAETQYF.

V and J are TRBV5-1 and TRBJ2-3; 11 bases fit TRBD2. The CDR3 covers 17 residues. Trimming removed 4 bases from V and 4 bases from J; junction bases left unmatched: 11. Per the germline V gene, CDR1 is SGHRS and CDR2 is YFSETQ. The CDR3 nucleotides are TGCGCCAGCAGCAAAACCTCACTAGCGGGAGTCCCAGATACGCAGTATTTT. It is translated as CASSKTSLAGVPDTQYF.

V gene TRBV4-3 combines with J gene TRBJ2-5; D is undetermined. Germline-derived CDR1 and CDR2 are LGHNA and YSLEER. V was trimmed by 1 base and J by 2 bases, leaving 11 bases between them. This CDR3 region has 15 residues. The CDR3 DNA is TGCGCCAGCAGCCAAGTTGGAGTCCGGCAAGAGACCCAGTACTTC. Its translation: CASSQVGVRQETQYF.

This clone was counted ten times or more. A read error may account for a junction end that differs from germline. The J gene is TRBJ2-7, the V gene TRBV7-2; tentative D call: TRBD1 (6 bases). There are 13 residues in the CDR3. Germline CDR1 reads SGHTA; CDR2 reads FQGNSA. CDR3 sequence reads: CASSLGEWGPANF. The CDR3 coding sequence is TGTGCCAGCAGCTTAGGGGAATGGGGGCCCGCGAACTTC.

The rearrangement joins TRBV28 to TRBJ1-2; the D gene is possibly TRBD1 (6 bases). The CDR3 sequence is 16 residues long. CDR1 and CDR2 (germline): MDHEN, SYDVKM. The V end lost 6 bases, the J end lost 0 bases, and 17 bases lay between the germline ends. The CDR3, as DNA: TGTGCCAGCAGACTAAGGCGACAGGAACCTAACTATGGCTACACCTTC. Residues: CASRLRRQEPNYGYTF.

This CDR3 reads CASSLGGTSGRFNGELFF. The CDR3, as DNA: TGTGCCAGCAGCTTAGGAGGGACTAGCGGGAGATTTAACGGGGAGCTGTTTTTT. V and J are TRBV11-3 and TRBJ2-2; 14 nucleotides line up with TRBD2. The ends lost 1 base at V and 7 bases at J; junction bases unmatched: 8. The CDR3 loop spans 18 amino acids. CDR1 and CDR2 (germline): SGHNT, YENEEA.

This sequence joins TRBV10-3 and TRBJ2-5, with D possibly being TRBD2 (5 bases). Trimming took 3 bases from V and 2 from J, leaving 13 bases between them. The germline V gene has CDR1 ENHRY and CDR2 SYGVKD. CDR3 length: 15 amino acids. The CDR3 DNA sequence: TGTGCCATCAGTGATGTGCCGGGGAGTCAAGAGACCCAGTACTTC. Protein sequence: CAISDVPGSQETQYF.

This chain joins TRBV7-9 and TRBJ1-1; maybe TRBD1 (6 bases). The CDR3 sequence is 13 residues long. Germline V gene lookup returns CDR1 SEHNR and CDR2 FQNEAQ (reference sequence). Trimming removed 3 bases at V and 4 bases at J, with 9 bases between. CDR3: CASSFTGTTEAFF. The CDR3 coding sequence is TGTGCCAGCAGCTTTACAGGGACCACTGAAGCTTTCTTT. The variable domain in full, with the rest retrieved from reference TRBV7-9 and TRBJ1-1, is DTGVSQNPRHKITKRGQNVTFRCDPISEHNRLYWYRQTLGQGPEFLTYFQNEAQLEKSRLLSDRFSAERPKGSFSTLEIQRTEQGDSAMYLCASSFTGTTEAFFGQGTRLTVV.

J is TRBJ1-4 and V is TRBV4-3; D ambiguous. Germline CDR1 is LGHNA and CDR2 is YSLEER. V was trimmed by 6 bases and J by 8 bases, leaving 13 bases between them. The CDR3 is 13 amino acids. The CDR3 here is CASSSGDGEKLFF. The CDR3 DNA follows: TGCGCCAGCAGTTCCGGGGATGGGGAAAAACTGTTTTTT.

The CDR3 DNA sequence: TGTGCCAGCAGCTGGGGGACAGGGGCTTACGAGACCCAGTACTTC. Its translation: CASSWGTGAYETQYF. The rearrangement joins TRBV5-6 to TRBJ2-5; 10 nucleotides match TRBD1. V shed 3 bases, J shed 5 bases, and the junction held 7 bases outside the gene matches. The germline V gene encodes CDR1 SGHDT and CDR2 YYEEEE. This CDR3 has 15 residues.

The CDR3 DNA sequence: TGTGCCAGCAGCCTACAGGGCGACGTCTCTCACGAGCAGTACTTC. Its protein is CASSLQGDVSHEQYF. This chain uses TRBV6-5 with TRBJ2-7, with D possibly TRBD1 on 6 matching bases. Trimming cost V 6 bases and J 5 bases, with 20 bases left between them. Germline assignment: CDR1 MNHEY and CDR2 SVGAGI. The length of the CDR3 is 15 residues.

The genes are TRBV30 and TRBJ1-4; TRBD1 aligns across 7 bases. Germline V gene sequence: CDR1 GTSNPN, CDR2 SVGIG (reference sequence). The CDR3 is made up of 15 amino acids. The V segment lost 1 base and the J segment 8 bases; nucleotides outside the gene matches: 10. The CDR3 spells CAWSELSGGREKLFF. DNA for the CDR3: TGTGCCTGGAGTGAACTTTCAGGGGGAAGGGAAAAACTGTTTTTT. The complete variable domain, with remaining parts taken from reference TRBV30 and TRBJ1-4, reads SQTIHQWPATLVQPVGSPLSLECTVEGTSNPNLYWYRQAAGRGLQLLFYSVGIGQISSEVPQNLSASRPQDRQFILSSKKLLLSDSGFYLCAWSELSGGREKLFFGSGTQLSVL.

This clone was detected only once. The CDR3 coding sequence is TGTGCCAGTAGTATAGAGCAGGGAAGAGAAAAACTGTTTTTT. It yields the protein CASSIEQGREKLFF. The chain employs TRBV19 and TRBJ1-4; perhaps TRBD1 as D (5 bases). V lost 0 bases to trimming and J lost 8 bases, with 10 bases between them. The germline V gene has CDR1 LNHDA and CDR2 SQIVND (reference sequence). The CDR3 covers 14 residues.

The genes are TRBV10-3 and TRBJ2-7, with D possibly matching TRBD2 (5 bases). CDR3 length equals 13 residues. The V gene lost 4 bases and the J gene lost 2 bases, with 9 bases spanning the gap. In germline, CDR1 is ENHRY, CDR2 SYGVKD. CDR3 in DNA: TGTGCCATCAGTGGGGGAGAGCCCTACGAGCAGTACTTC. It codes for CAISGGEPYEQYF.